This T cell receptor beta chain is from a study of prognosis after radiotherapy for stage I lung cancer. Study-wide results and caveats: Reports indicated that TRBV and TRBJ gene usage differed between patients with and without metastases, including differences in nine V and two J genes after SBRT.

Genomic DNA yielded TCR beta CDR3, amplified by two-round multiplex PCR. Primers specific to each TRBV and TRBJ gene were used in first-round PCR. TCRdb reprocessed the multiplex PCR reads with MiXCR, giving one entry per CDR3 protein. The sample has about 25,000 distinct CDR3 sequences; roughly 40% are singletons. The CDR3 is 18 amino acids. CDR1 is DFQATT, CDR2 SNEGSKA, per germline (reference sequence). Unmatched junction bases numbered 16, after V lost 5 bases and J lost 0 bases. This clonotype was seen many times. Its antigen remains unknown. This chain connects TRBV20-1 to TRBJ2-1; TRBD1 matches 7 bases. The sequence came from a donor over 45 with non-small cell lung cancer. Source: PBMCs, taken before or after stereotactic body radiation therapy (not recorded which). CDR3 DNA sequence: TGCAGTGCTCCCCTTGACTGGGACAGACCAAACTCCTACAATGAGCAGTTCTTC. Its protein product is CSAPLDWDRPNSYNEQFF.